The 28 T cell receptor beta chains given below trace back to one sample, sequenced in a study of CXCR3-negative and CXCR3-positive naive CD8 T cells (dated by TCRdb to between 2018 and 2021). The run used a NextSeq 550. The Human TCR Profiling Kit (MiLaboratory) was used to prepare UMI-labeled 5' RACE TRB cDNA libraries. Based on TCRdb reprocessing of the reads, there is one entry per CDR3 protein sequence, and DNA is missing. The table of this sample itemizes 3,500 or so distinct CDR3 sequences. The ten most abundant clones make up approximately 1.7% of the sample. The sequenced sample was naive CXCR3- CD8+ T cells from blood. The cell subset or site label, read with the paper, signifies: CD45RO-CCR7+CD27+CD95- naive CD8+ T cells lacking CXCR3 (TNR3-). These receptors originate from a human donor in good health. Some clones in this sample may be carry-over from other donors' samples.

Frequency places this clonotype as medium-sized (0.01 to 0.1%). The gene calls are TRBV29-1 and TRBJ2-3; the TCRdb D gene call, TRBD1, has no DNA to confirm it. Germline V gene data show CDR1 as SQVTM and CDR2 as ANQGSEA. The CDR3 is made up of 14 amino acids. The CDR3 here is CSASKGALGDTQYF.

This clonotype counts as medium-sized by frequency. The chain recombines TRBV29-1 with TRBJ2-2; TCRdb proposes TRBD2, but this gene call is untestable without DNA. CDR3 length: 16 amino acids. The germline gives CDR1 SQVTM, CDR2 ANQGSEA. CDR3 in amino acids: CSVDVVGTETTGELFF.

The chain uses TRBV19 and TRBJ2-5. Germline V lookup: CDR1 LNHDA, CDR2 SQIVND (reference sequence). The CDR3 loop spans 14 amino acids. The CDR3 sequence is CASSRSAGSETQYF.

This chain uses TRBV5-1 with TRBJ1-1; with no DNA, the TCRdb D assignment of TRBD1 cannot be verified. CDR1 SGHRS and CDR2 YFSETQ come from the germline V gene. The CDR3 is 14 residues long. The CDR3: CASSTGQGNTEAFF.

V gene TRBV3-1 combines with J gene TRBJ2-7; checking the TCRdb D call of TRBD1 is not possible without DNA. The CDR3 spans 14 residues. The germline V gene has CDR1 LGHDT and CDR2 YNNKEL (reference sequence). This chain's CDR3 is CASSPTGFSYEQYF.

The V gene is TRBV29-1, the J gene TRBJ2-2; TCRdb's D call, TRBD1, is unchecked because there is no DNA. Germline CDR1 and CDR2: SQVTM and ANQGSEA. The CDR3 totals 12 residues. CDR3 sequence reads: CSSPGASGELFF.

This clonotype is deemed medium-sized by its frequency. The genes are TRBV29-1 and TRBJ2-7; TCRdb returns TRBD1, unconfirmable since there is no DNA. Germline assignment: CDR1 SQVTM and CDR2 ANQGSEA. The CDR3 consists of 14 residues. The CDR3 spells CSVEDGQGPYEQYF.

This clonotype is called medium-sized based on its frequency. V and J are TRBV4-3 and TRBJ1-5; TCRdb selects TRBD1, and the lack of DNA leaves this call unchecked. This CDR3 contains 16 residues. From germline, CDR1 is LGHNA and CDR2 YSLEER. This chain's CDR3 is CASSQTGTGGNQPQHF.

This clonotype is medium-sized by frequency. This CDR3 reads CASSSGLMSSGANVLTF. The rearrangement joins TRBV6-2 or TRBV6-3 to TRBJ2-6; TCRdb outputs TRBD2, but without DNA this stays unchecked. The CDR3 is 17 residues long. Germline V lookup: CDR1 MNHEY, CDR2 SVGEGT.

The chain uses TRBV11-3 and TRBJ2-5; TCRdb reports TRBD2, a call that lacks DNA to check it against. This CDR3 has 17 residues. CDR1 is SGHNT and CDR2 is YENEEA in the germline V gene. The CDR3 region is CASSLPASGRAWETQYF.

This clonotype is medium-sized by frequency. The gene calls are TRBV7-8 and TRBJ2-3; TCRdb proposes TRBD1, but this gene call is untestable without DNA. Per germline, CDR1 SGHVS and CDR2 FQNEAQ. The CDR3 extends over 15 amino acids. CDR3 loop: CASSLGDRDTDTQYF.

This clonotype is medium-sized by frequency. The chain uses TRBV4-1 and TRBJ2-2. The CDR3 length is 16 residues. Germline V lookup: CDR1 MGHRA, CDR2 YSYEKL. Here the CDR3 reads CASSQDVVRGDGELFF.

The rearrangement links TRBV12-5 to TRBJ2-5; TCRdb designates TRBD2, a call that cannot be tested without DNA. The CDR3 is 14 amino acids. Germline CDR1 and CDR2: LGHNT and FRNRAP. This CDR3 is CASGHGTSEETQYF.

Considering frequency, this clonotype is medium-sized. This chain uses TRBV10-3 with TRBJ2-1. The germline CDR1 and CDR2 sequences are ENHRY and SYGVKD. This CDR3 spans 13 amino acids. CDR3 loop: CAISVSVNNEQFF.

According to its frequency, this clonotype is medium-sized. This CDR3 reads CASSQDELPLAYEQYF. The chain carries TRBV4-1 and TRBJ2-7; without DNA, the TCRdb call of TRBD2 cannot be checked. Germline CDR1 reads MGHRA; CDR2 reads YSYEKL. This CDR3 has 16 amino acids.

This clonotype counts as medium-sized by frequency. The chain links TRBV21-1 to TRBJ1-2; lacking DNA, the TRBD1 call made by TCRdb goes unchecked. TRBV21-1 is listed as a pseudogene. This CDR3 has 17 residues. The CDR3 spells CASSKGGTGTELYGYTF.

This clonotype ranks as medium-sized in terms of frequency. V and J are TRBV15 and TRBJ1-4; with no DNA, the TCRdb D assignment of TRBD1 cannot be verified. The CDR3 totals 16 residues. Germline CDR1 is LNHNV and CDR2 is YYDKDF (reference sequence). The CDR3 spells CATSRVSGPGDEKLFF. The full variable domain, completed using reference TRBV15 and TRBJ1-4, is DAMVIQNPRYQVTQFGKPVTLSCSQTLNHNVMYWYQQKSSQAPKLLFHYYDKDFNNEADTPDNFQSRRPNTSFCFLDIRSPGLGDTAMYLCATSRVSGPGDEKLFFGSGTQLSVL.

CDR3: CARSLGGSTDTQYF. The gene calls are TRBV11-3 and TRBJ2-3. This CDR3 region has 14 residues. From germline, CDR1 is SGHNT and CDR2 YENEEA.

By frequency, this clonotype registers medium-sized. This chain uses TRBV21-1 with TRBJ1-1. TRBV21-1 is shown as a pseudogene. There are 11 residues in the CDR3. The CDR3 protein is CASSKGGEAFF.

CDR3 amino acids: CSAYRQDHSYEQYF. The chain is built from TRBV20-1 and TRBJ2-7; TCRdb outputs TRBD1, but without DNA this stays unchecked. The CDR3 consists of 14 residues. Germline V gives CDR1 DFQATT, CDR2 SNEGSKA (reference sequence).

This clonotype is labeled medium-sized based on frequency. The chain has TRBV12-3 or TRBV12-4 and TRBJ1-2; absent DNA, TCRdb's TRBD1 call cannot be checked. The CDR3 covers 16 residues. CDR3 amino acids: CASSSSLRGPDYGYTF.

Judged by frequency, this clonotype is medium-sized. The V and J genes are TRBV5-1 and TRBJ2-7. CDR3 size: 13 residues. Germline-derived CDR1 and CDR2 are SGHRS and YFSETQ. CDR3 protein: CASSLASSYEQYF.

The rearrangement uses TRBV29-1 and TRBJ2-5; TCRdb reports TRBD1, a call that lacks DNA to check it against. The CDR3 spans 12 residues. Germline V lookup: CDR1 SQVTM, CDR2 ANQGSEA. The CDR3 loop is CSGVTGQETQYF.

The V call is TRBV19, the J call TRBJ1-1; the TCRdb D gene call, TRBD1, has no DNA to confirm it. The CDR3 sequence is 14 residues long. Germline V gives CDR1 LNHDA, CDR2 SQIVND (reference sequence). The CDR3 reads CASEPGQGSTEAFF. The full variable domain, rest sourced from reference TRBV19 and TRBJ1-1, is DGGITQSPKYLFRKEGQNVTLSCEQNLNHDAMYWYRQDPGQGLRLIYYSQIVNDFQKGDIAEGYSVSREKKESFPLTVTSAQKNPTAFYLCASEPGQGSTEAFFGQGTRLTVV.

This chain joins TRBV7-2 and TRBJ2-1. Germline CDR1 is SGHTA and CDR2 is FQGNSA. This CDR3 is 14 amino acids long. CDR3 region: CASSLAGGYDEQFF.

By frequency, this clonotype is medium-sized (0.01 to 0.1%). V and J are TRBV20-1 and TRBJ2-3; lacking DNA, the TRBD1 call made by TCRdb goes unchecked. The germline V gene has CDR1 DFQATT and CDR2 SNEGSKA (reference sequence). The CDR3 contains 17 residues. The CDR3 loop is CSARVAAGEFRTDTQYF.

Measured by frequency, this clonotype is medium-sized. The V and J genes are TRBV18 and TRBJ2-7; TCRdb's D gene call, TRBD1, goes unchecked for lack of DNA. The CDR3 runs 13 residues. Germline CDR1 is KGHSH and CDR2 is LQKENI. CDR3 protein: CASSPGASYEQYF.

CDR3 amino acids: CASSAPSTGLDF. This rearrangement joins TRBV7-9 to TRBJ2-7; the D gene TCRdb calls, TRBD1, cannot be checked with no DNA. Germline V gene sequence: CDR1 SEHNR, CDR2 FQNEAQ (reference sequence). This CDR3 contains 12 residues.